This T cell receptor beta chain was profiled in a study of cytomegalovirus exposure and HLA in healthy donors (dated by TCRdb to 2017 to 2019). Regarding the complete study: According to an earlier analysis of 550 to 750 of the donors, about 179 million T cells yielded roughly 100 million unique TCR beta sequences and about 300 Gb of sequence data. An early release that covered about 640 HLA-typed donors contained approximately 300 gigabases of sequencing data and 80 million or so unique TCR sequences. Among the roughly 400 genotyped donors, about 85% belonged to the genetic ancestry cluster associated with self-reported Caucasian donors. Rather than drawing on any new phenotypic data, the later analysis identified candidate immune exposures from TCR beta sequences and the way those sequences occurred across donors. A separate validation cohort of some 130 different subjects was used in addition to the approximately 670-subject first cohort. A later genetic analysis used genome-wide SNP genotypes for about 60% of the roughly 700 donors, treating that subset as a discovery cohort. The study profiled the T cell repertoires of 666 subjects by immunosequencing and related them to cytomegalovirus serostatus. To predict cytomegalovirus infection status, the study combined high-throughput TCR immunosequencing, statistical association of individual TCRs with disease status, and machine learning. Donor age, sex, ethnicity and CMV serostatus were compiled together with the repertoire data. All discovery cohort repertoires had been generated using a single sequencing platform. In an earlier analysis of 587 of the donors, high-throughput TCR beta sequencing was used to judge whether each TCR beta V gene segment behaved as functional or pseudogenic. The aim of the study was to test whether cataloging public T cell receptors could identify signatures of past pathogen exposure. HLA typing included class I and class II loci at four-digit resolution. Among a few hundred genotyped donors of the cohort, an average of about 240,000 unique TCR beta nucleotide sequences were sequenced per donor, roughly 20% of them non-productive. Roughly 5 DR-DQ haplotypes were handled as single units for association and clustering, since linkage in the cohort was strong. The number of donors typed differed by locus, with about 629-640 for A, B, C, DRB1 and DQB1, roughly 520 for DQA1, some 570 for DPA1, and 450 to 480 for DPB1. A later analysis re-examined previously published TCR beta repertoires from more than 650 donors and added high-resolution HLA genotyping to investigate patterns of TCR occurrence. What the study reported, not specific to this receptor: Because counts were too low, more than 15 rarely observed V segments, including chromosome 9 orphons, were left out of the earlier analysis of 587 of the donors. The classifier was reported to diagnose cytomegalovirus status with high specificity and sensitivity in both the original and validation cohorts. Most TCR sequences were seen in very few donors, while some public TCRs were found in many individuals. In an earlier analysis of a few hundred of the donors, most TCR beta V segments were observed in productive rearrangements about 90% or about 30% of the time, broadly matching IMGT annotations. The 87-base-pair reads could not distinguish some IMGT-functional V segments, including TRBV6-2 and TRBV6-3, so those segments were excluded. According to a later analysis, TCR association rates differed among HLA loci, with DRB1 alleles showing the most associated TCRs and HLA-C alleles showing the fewest. The study listed 164 TCR beta chains as associated with cytomegalovirus. A later analysis found that most CMV-associated TCR beta chains appeared HLA-restricted, with HLA associations seemingly driven largely by CMV exposure. Assigning TCR associations to individual alleles was difficult when HLA alleles, especially DR and DQ, strongly co-occurred. A further reported finding was that TCR beta sequences accurately predicted the HLA-A and HLA-B alleles for most subjects in the first cohort. The only immune exposure information available for the cohort was CMV serostatus. In a later analysis, HLA-associated TCR beta chains showed more clonal expansion and lower generation probabilities than non-associated chains that were equally common. An association between a missense DCLRE1C variant and V-gene and J-gene trimming of TCR beta chains was found in a later genetic analysis and replicated in an independent cohort. Several of the top co-occurrence clusters appeared to be linked to parvovirus B19, influenza, CMV and Epstein-Barr virus, according to a later analysis. Because HLA typing was missing for some donors at each locus, association tests included only the typed subset. A group of highly shared sequence variants was considered likely to be a technical artifact of the sequencing pipeline. The authors suggested that the approach could potentially be generalized to other disease states and immunological phenotypes. This cohort had only TCR beta chains sequenced, and the lack of alpha or paired-chain data limited which features could be detected. At a false discovery rate of 0.05, a later analysis linked 16,951 TCR beta sequences to specific HLA alleles. Compared with the approximately 670-donor mean, donors in an Asian-associated ancestry cluster had fewer N-insertions in productive TCRs, according to a later genetic analysis. In vitro tests confirmed that a few of the cytomegalovirus-associated TCR beta chains recognize cytomegalovirus antigens. Sequencing depth was assumed to be roughly uniform across donors in the presence/absence analyses, though that assumption may not hold. Linkage disequilibrium might explain the correlated functional status among segregating V segments, but an unknown experimental factor could not be excluded.

Library preparation employed the immunoSEQ multiplex PCR assay. For the multiplex PCR, a mixture combining 60 forward primers for TCR Vbeta segments and 13 reverse primers for TCR Jbeta segments was used. A multiplex PCR assay on genomic DNA amplified the CDR3 region of rearranged TCR beta genes. On the Illumina HiSeq System, the amplified TCR beta libraries were sequenced as 87-base-pair reads. Per the source publication's procedure: In a later analysis, some 80 million unique TCR beta chains were counted across the roughly 610 repertoires, and roughly 11 million of these chains were shared by at least two donors. A nearest-neighbor algorithm error-corrected the raw reads and collapsed the reads into unique sequences, merging closely related sequences to remove PCR and sequencing errors. CDR3 sequences were aligned to IMGT reference sequences to assign V, D and J gene segments. For a sequence to be retained, at least a six-nucleotide match to both a V gene segment and a J gene segment was required. A rearrangement was called productive if the CDR3 had no stop codons and remained in frame with V and J, and every other rearrangement was called non-productive. CDR3 was defined according to IMGT convention as the region running from the second conserved V-encoded cysteine to the conserved J-encoded phenylalanine. The earlier analysis of 550 to 650 of the donors excluded any sequence lacking an unambiguous match to a single V gene segment. An earlier analysis of several hundred of the donors called V segments functional above 56.7% productive rearrangements and segregating when the between-donor standard deviation exceeded 5%. To diagnose cytomegalovirus status from the catalog of TCR beta chain sequences, a statistical classification framework was built. V and J gene assignment, in a later analysis, came from comparing TCR nucleotide sequences with IMGT/GENE-DB human TR gene sequences. A later analysis assigned CDR3 sequences and most-parsimonious VDJ recombination scenarios with the TCRdist pipeline. A later analysis defined each TCR beta chain by its CDR3 amino acid sequence plus V-gene family, and excluded reads lacking a unique V-gene family. In a later analysis, 550 to 650 highly shared, low-generation-probability nucleotide sequences were removed to address suspected cross-contamination and a sequencing artifact. In a later analysis, a clonal expansion index was calculated for each public chain from normalized within-repertoire ranks of inferred template counts. In a later analysis, generation probabilities were computed with a VDJ recombination model fitted to out-of-frame rearrangements, and the resulting probabilities were checked against IGoR. In a later analysis, hypergeometric tests were used to score TCR-TCR, TCR-HLA and TCR-CMV co-occurrence, with a repertoire-size bias correction applied to TCR pairs. In a later analysis, false discovery rates were estimated by permuting HLA or CMV assignments 20 times. In a later analysis, co-occurring TCRs were grouped using DBSCAN, and TCRdist sequence similarity was added for clustering within HLA-allele-positive subsets. For co-occurrence clustering, repertoires with fewer than 30,000 or more than 120,000 public chains were excluded, along with five repertoires with anomalous nucleotide sharing. The table comes from immuneACCESS by way of TCRdb, which keeps in-frame sequences with V and J called. Part of the clones is missing from these tables; in studies checked, under half for an unresolved V gene and the rest for unknown reasons. V, J and clone size were drawn from that table, and D and trimming were deduced from the DNA. A total of approximately 190,000 clones appear in this sample, about 83% of them only once. The ten largest clones capture under 2% of the sample.

As regards this clone: What this receptor recognizes is not known. No much larger clone is present one base from it, and per-base qualities are unavailable.

The cohort comprised hundreds of healthy bone marrow donors. Cohort members were all nominally healthy when sampled, although unrecorded immune exposures were likely present. The donor was CMV seropositive and was included in the group of 289 seropositive cohort members. Each donor provided a peripheral blood sample, and peripheral blood mononuclear cells were used for TCR beta sequencing. Genomic DNA extraction from the blood cell samples was performed with the Qiagen DNeasy Blood Extraction Kit. V has 4 bases trimmed and J has 2 bases trimmed; junction bases matching no gene number 5. The CDR3 measures 15 amino acids from cysteine to phenylalanine. The sequence is cut down to CDR3 DNA, 45 bases in frame from base 1. CDR1 and CDR2 are drawn from the germline V gene: MNHNS, SASEGT.

The sequenced material came from PBMCs. The TCR comes from a man aged 35-49 years in good health and CMV-seropositive. The V gene is TRBV6-1 and the J gene is TRBJ2-3; TRBD1 agrees with 8 junctional bases. The CDR3 region has the sequence CASSGRTGNTDTQYF. The nucleotides are TGTGCCAGCAGTGGAAGGACAGGGAACACAGATACGCAGTATTTT.